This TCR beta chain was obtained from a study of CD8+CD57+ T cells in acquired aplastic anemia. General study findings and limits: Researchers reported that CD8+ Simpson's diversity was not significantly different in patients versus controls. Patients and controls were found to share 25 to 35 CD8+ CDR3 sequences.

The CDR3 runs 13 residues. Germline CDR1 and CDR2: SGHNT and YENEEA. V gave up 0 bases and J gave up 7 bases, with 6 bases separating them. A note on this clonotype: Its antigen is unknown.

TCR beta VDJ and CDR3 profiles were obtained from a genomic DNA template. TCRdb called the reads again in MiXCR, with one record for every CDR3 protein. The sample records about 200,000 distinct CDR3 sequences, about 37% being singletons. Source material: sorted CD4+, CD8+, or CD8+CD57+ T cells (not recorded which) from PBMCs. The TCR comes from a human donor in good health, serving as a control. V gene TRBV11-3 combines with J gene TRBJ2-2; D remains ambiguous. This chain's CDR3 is CASSLEGSGELFF. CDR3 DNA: TGTGCCAGCAGCTTAGAGGGTAGCGGGGAGCTGTTTTTT.